This T cell receptor beta chain was recovered during a study of blood T cell repertoires in COVID-19. Study background: The origin of the acute and convalescent COVID-19 samples was the United States, Italy and Spain.

Resolution of symptoms, clearance, or two negative PCRs was present in recovered Cohort 3 donors. Authors' methods: Amplification of reference gene primers was used by the study to estimate nucleated cell counts. Sequencing was performed with immunoSEQ multiplex PCR; in TCRdb, only in-frame clones are kept and a portion is missing. The V and J calls and clone size come from that table; D and trimming were worked out from the DNA. The profile shows roughly 170,000 clones, 60% to 80% of them singletons. J gave up 2 bases and V 1 base, and 3 bases lay outside the gene matches. Germline V lookup: CDR1 MNHEY, CDR2 SMNVEV (reference sequence). The CDR3 has 15 amino acids.

J is TRBJ2-3 and V is TRBV27; 7 positions agree with TRBD1. This clonotype was sampled from a woman aged 45-65 years who had recovered from COVID-19. The specimen was PBMCs or T cells enriched from blood (not recorded which). CDR3 sequence: CASSLLGQTTDTQYF. CDR3 in DNA: TGTGCCAGCAGTTTATTGGGACAGACCACAGATACGCAGTATTTT.